These T cell receptor beta chains were read from a single sample in a study of blood T cell repertoires in COVID-19. Assay: immunoSEQ multiplex PCR; the TCRdb copy retains only in-frame clones and omits some. The sample comprises hundreds of thousands of clones, roughly nine tenths of which are singletons, and around 9% rests with the top ten. Sequenced: PBMCs or T cells enriched from blood (not recorded which). The receptor source for this set is a woman in her twenties or thirties who had recovered from COVID-19. CDR3s include the opening cysteine and the closing phenylalanine or tryptophan. A D gene is named only where the DNA matches it firmly. Only some rows state a clone size, as once, few, many or a class for expanded clones.

size,J,V,D,CDR3,DNA
once,TRBJ1-1,TRBV28,NA,CASSGTEAFF,TGTGCCAGCAGCGGGACTGAAGCTTTCTTT
NA,TRBJ2-5,TRBV21-1,NA,CASSLKAKRDRKFQETQYF,TGTGCCAGCAGCCTCAAGGCTAAAAGGGACAGGAAATTCCAAGAGACCCAGTACTTC
NA,TRBJ2-1,TRBV9,NA,CASSVGGDSSYNEQFF,TGTGCCAGCAGCGTAGGGGGGGATAGCTCCTACAATGAGCAGTTCTTC
few,TRBJ2-7,TRBV27,TRBD2,CASGSGRYEQYF,TGTGCCAGCGGTAGCGGGAGGTACGAGCAGTACTTC
NA,TRBJ1-1,TRBV10-3,TRBD1,CAAEGAGGLAEAFF,TGTGCCGCGGAGGGAGCAGGGGGCCTCGCTGAAGCTTTCTTT
NA,TRBJ1-2,TRBV7-2,TRBD1,CASSSTGWAMGGYTF,TGTGCCAGCAGCTCGACAGGGTGGGCTATGGGGGGCTACACCTTC
NA,TRBJ2-3,TRBV11-2,NA,CASSLFPVADTQYF,TGTGCCAGCAGCTTATTTCCGGTCGCAGATACGCAGTATTTT
NA,TRBJ2-2,TRBV29-1,NA,CSVVPGLHTGELFF,TGCAGCGTTGTACCGGGACTTCACACCGGGGAGCTGTTTTTT
NA,TRBJ2-5,TRBV19,TRBD1,CASSINRGRETQYF,TGTGCCAGTAGTATCAACAGGGGGCGTGAGACCCAGTACTTC
NA,TRBJ2-4,TRBV4-1,TRBD1,CASSPQPTGSEAKNIQYF,TGCGCCAGCAGCCCTCAACCGACAGGGTCGGAGGCCAAAAACATTCAGTACTTC
NA,TRBJ1-1,TRBV7-9,TRBD1,CASSLNRGPRKTEAFF,TGTGCCAGCAGCTTAAACAGGGGCCCTCGGAAGACTGAAGCTTTCTTT